Given below is one TCR beta chain in context. Trimming shortened V by 7 bases and J by 6 bases, and 12 bases separated the two germline ends. Per the germline V gene, CDR1 is KGHDR and CDR2 is SFDVKD. This CDR3 has 13 amino acids. The sample is drawn from a study of blood T cell repertoires in COVID-19. Study overall: Sample material is recorded as cDNA or gDNA derived from T cells, B-cell-depleted T cells, or PBMCs.

Method: immunoSEQ multiplex PCR; TCRdb's copy keeps in-frame clones and lacks some. Among more than 200,000 clones listed, about 87% were seen once. V usage is TRBV24-1 and J usage is TRBJ1-5; possible D gene TRBD1, 5 bases. Input material: peripheral blood. The receptor comes from a man aged 65-85 years with acute or convalescent COVID-19. The CDR3 spells CATSQGEGQPQHF. DNA for the CDR3: TGTGCCACCAGCCAAGGGGAGGGTCAGCCCCAGCATTTT.